This T cell receptor beta chain was identified in a study of T cells in localized non-small cell lung cancer. Findings and limits, study-wide: The study found T cell clonality highest in uninvolved adjacent lung, above tumor.

Using immunoSEQ multiplex PCR, the repertoire was profiled, and TCRdb retains in-frame clones only, with some absent. The sample has around 28,000 clones, 94% seen once. As to this clone: The antigen is not known.

Germline CDR1 SEHNR, CDR2 FQNEAQ (reference sequence). V trimming: 4 bases; J trimming: 14 bases; junction bases outside the gene matches: 25. The CDR3 length is 17 residues. This clonotype was obtained from a woman aged 40-75 years with stage I lung adenocarcinoma. This rearrangement joins TRBV7-9 to TRBJ1-2, with 7 bases that match TRBD1. The material was peripheral blood, obtained before any cancer treatment. CDR3 sequence: CASSSRSSGGTVGWWTF. Written as DNA, the CDR3 is TGTGCCAGCAGCTCCAGATCTTCAGGGGGGACAGTCGGCTGGTGGACCTTC. Based on the CDR3 plus reference TRBV7-9 and TRBJ1-2, the full variable domain is DTGVSQNPRHKITKRGQNVTFRCDPISEHNRLYWYRQTLGQGPEFLTYFQNEAQLEKSRLLSDRFSAERPKGSFSTLEIQRTEQGDSAMYLCASSSRSSGGTVGWWTFGSGTRLTVV.